This T cell receptor (beta chain) was identified during a study of OX40 agonist ivuxolimab in advanced cancers. Looking at the study overall: Ivuxolimab is a fully human IgG2 antibody that activates OX40 (CD134).

TCRdb's table, derived via immunoSEQ multiplex PCR, lists solely in-frame clones and lacks some. The table lists about 29,000 clones, around nine tenths of them singletons. V lost 8 bases and J lost 7, with 5 bases in between. The CDR3 has 10 residues. Germline loops: CDR1 LNHDA, CDR2 SQIVND (reference sequence). This chain links TRBV19 with TRBJ2-2, with D perhaps assigned TRBD1 or TRBD2 (5 bases each). The specimen comprised CD4+ or CD8+ T cells sorted from blood, sampled in a trial of the OX40 agonist ivuxolimab. This clonotype was sampled from an adult with an advanced solid tumor such as melanoma, head and neck, liver or kidney cancer. In DNA form, the CDR3 reads TGTGCCAGTGGGGGCGGGGAGCTGTTTTTT. Its translation is CASGGGELFF.